This T cell receptor (beta chain) originates from a study of CD8 T cells in ankylosing spondylitis. Comment on this clonotype: The antigen is undetermined.

Per the germline V gene, CDR1 is KGHDR and CDR2 is SFDVKD. V gave up 6 bases and J gave up 8 bases, with 10 bases separating them. This CDR3 has 12 residues. TCRdb re-analysed the 5' RACE reads in MiXCR, keeping a single row per CDR3 protein. The top ten clones hold about 6.5% of a sample with approximately 540,000 distinct CDR3 sequences, roughly 13% of them seen once. Study-wide findings and caveats: Characteristic of ankylosing spondylitis blood, it appeared, was a TCR beta motif comprising fewer than 10 highly homologous variants.

The J gene is TRBJ2-1, the V gene TRBV24-1; TRBD1 might be the D (5 bases). The sequenced sample was blood, either unsorted or a sorted T cell fraction (not recorded which). This TCR came from a male donor with ankylosing spondylitis. The CDR3 region is CATSWAGYEQFF. As DNA, the CDR3 is TGTGCCACCAGTTGGGCAGGGTATGAGCAGTTCTTC.